These 21 T cell receptor beta chains came from one sample sequenced in a study of T cell changes during pregnancy in multiple sclerosis. Here immunoSEQ multiplex PCR was the method, and the copy in TCRdb shows in-frame clones only, minus some. Counted here are around 40,000 clones, about 90% occurring once; the ten biggest clones make up around 0.57%. This specimen consisted of CD4+ T cells from peripheral blood mononuclear cells, obtained before pregnancy. These receptors were taken from a female donor with multiple sclerosis, enrolled in a pregnancy study.

This rearrangement joins TRBV29-1 to TRBJ2-5; 7 bases align to TRBD2. The CDR3 is 14 amino acids. V shed 5 bases and J 5 bases; nucleotides not matched to a gene: 11. Germline-derived CDR1 and CDR2 are SQVTM and ANQGSEA. The CDR3 nucleotides read TGCAGCGTTAGCGGGACGGGTGCGGGGGAGACCCAGTACTTC. It is translated as CSVSGTGAGETQYF.

The J gene is TRBJ1-2, the V gene TRBV19; possible D gene TRBD1, 6 bases. This CDR3 has 13 residues. The germline gives CDR1 LNHDA, CDR2 SQIVND (reference sequence). Trimming removed 9 bases from V and 1 base from J, with 12 bases in between. The CDR3: CASQGLGNYGYTF. Here the CDR3 DNA reads TGTGCCAGCCAGGGGTTGGGTAACTATGGCTACACCTTC.

This clone is a singleton in its sample. The chain employs TRBV2 and TRBJ2-4; possible D gene TRBD2, 6 bases. V dropped 1 base and J dropped 5 bases, with 15 bases sitting between them. This CDR3 has 16 residues. CDR1 SNHLY and CDR2 FYNNEI come from the germline V gene. The CDR3 DNA is TGTGCCAGCAGTGAAGAGGAGGGATGGTTCCAAAACATTCAGTACTTC. Translating gives CASSEEEGWFQNIQYF.

The genes are TRBV18 and TRBJ1-5; 8 bases map to TRBD1. The CDR3 has 13 residues. CDR1 KGHSH and CDR2 LQKENI come from the germline V gene. With V trimmed by 6 bases and J by 5 bases, 3 bases remained unmatched. In DNA, the CDR3 is TGTGCCAGCTCGACACAGGGGGATCAGCCCCAGCATTTT. This sequence encodes CASSTQGDQPQHF. Based on the CDR3 plus reference TRBV18 and TRBJ1-5, the full variable domain is NAGVMQNPRHLVRRRGQEARLRCSPMKGHSHVYWYRQLPEEGLKFMVYLQKENIIDESGMPKERFSAEFPKEGPSILRIQQVVRGDSAAYFCASSTQGDQPQHFGDGTRLSIL.

The chain recombines TRBV7-9 with TRBJ2-3, with 11 bases fitting TRBD2. Unmatched junction bases numbered 2, after V lost 5 bases and J lost 4 bases. The CDR3 has 14 residues. Germline V gene lookup returns CDR1 SEHNR and CDR2 FQNEAQ (reference sequence). In DNA form, the CDR3 reads TGTGCCAGCAGCATGACTAGCGGGGCAGATACGCAGTATTTT. The encoded protein is CASSMTSGADTQYF.

In DNA, the CDR3 is TGCGCCAGCAGCCAAGAGGCAGGCCATGAGCAGTTCTTC. Amino acid sequence: CASSQEAGHEQFF. The chain couples TRBV4-3 to TRBJ2-1; D is undetermined. Germline CDR1 LGHNA, CDR2 YSLEER. V lost 0 bases to trimming and J lost 8 bases, with 8 bases between them. The CDR3 has 13 residues.

V is TRBV2 and J is TRBJ2-1; TRBD2 matches 14 bases. Trimming took 7 bases from V and 0 from J; bases not matched to a gene: 5. The CDR3 covers 17 residues. Per germline, CDR1 SNHLY and CDR2 FYNNEI. The CDR3 coding sequence is TGTGCCAGCAATAGGACTAGCGGGGGGCTCTCCTACAATGAGCAGTTCTTC. Its translation is CASNRTSGGLSYNEQFF. Full variable domain (outside the CDR3, taken from reference TRBV2 and TRBJ2-1): EPEVTQTPSHQVTQMGQEVILRCVPISNHLYFYWYRQILGQKVEFLVSFYNNEISEKSEIFDDQFSVERPDGSNFTLKIRSTKLEDSAMYFCASNRTSGGLSYNEQFFGPGTRLTVL.

This clone showed up just a few times. The chain joins TRBV10-3 to TRBJ1-2; no clear D gene. The V gene lost 0 bases and the J gene lost 7 bases, with 12 bases spanning the gap. The CDR3 spans 14 residues. CDR1 and CDR2 from the germline V gene are ENHRY and SYGVKD. The CDR3 region has the DNA TGTGCCATCAGTGAGTCGAATCGCCCGGGTGGCTACACCTTC. It encodes CAISESNRPGGYTF.

V usage is TRBV2 and J usage is TRBJ1-1, with D perhaps matching TRBD1 (6 bases). CDR1 and CDR2 from the germline V gene are SNHLY and FYNNEI. Trimming shortened V by 6 bases and J by 0 bases, and 17 bases separated the two germline ends. CDR3 length: 16 residues. CDR3 in DNA: TGTGCCAGCAGCGCGGCGGGGGGACACTTGAACACTGAAGCTTTCTTT. Translating it yields CASSAAGGHLNTEAFF.

This chain joins TRBV4-1 and TRBJ1-2; possible D gene TRBD1, 5 bases. The CDR3 spans 14 residues. CDR1 is MGHRA and CDR2 is YSYEKL in the germline V gene. V was pared by 7 bases and J by 3 bases, with 15 bases between. CDR3 bases: TGCGCCAGCACCCCGAAGGGGCTTGACTATGGCTACACCTTC. It is translated as CASTPKGLDYGYTF.

The count of this clone is one. The rearrangement joins TRBV6-5 to TRBJ2-7, with D unclear. The CDR3 consists of 12 residues. Germline CDR1 is MNHEY and CDR2 is SVGAGI. Trimming removed 5 bases at V and 3 bases at J, with 8 bases between. CDR3: CASSARFYEQYF. The CDR3 nucleotides read TGTGCCAGCAGTGCCCGGTTCTACGAGCAGTACTTC.

This clone was observed a single time. The chain uses TRBV6-5 and TRBJ2-7; tentative D call: TRBD1 (5 bases). V was cut by 7 bases and J by 7 bases, with 14 bases left in between. This CDR3 region has 12 residues. CDR1 is MNHEY, CDR2 SVGAGI, per germline. This chain's CDR3 is CASTPRQGEQYF. For the CDR3, the DNA is TGTGCCAGCACCCCTCGTCAGGGAGAGCAGTACTTC.

The CDR3 DNA follows: TGTGCCAGCATAGCAGGGTTAAACTACGAGCAGTACTTC. It codes for CASIAGLNYEQYF. This chain joins TRBV2 and TRBJ2-7; possibly TRBD1 for D (5 bases). The CDR3 loop spans 13 amino acids. The germline gives CDR1 SNHLY, CDR2 FYNNEI. Trimming took off 7 bases at V and 3 bases at J, with 13 bases between the two ends.

This clone was seen more than once but under ten times. This chain connects TRBV9 to TRBJ1-6, with 9 bases matching TRBD1. The CDR3 spans 15 residues. Germline values: CDR1 SGDLS, CDR2 YYNGEE. Losses at the gene ends were 3 bases for V and 7 bases for J; bases not matched to a gene: 5. CDR3 in amino acids: CASSATGTGNSPLHF. Written as DNA, the CDR3 is TGTGCCAGCAGCGCAACCGGGACAGGGAATTCACCCCTCCACTTT. The entire variable domain, with the rest obtained from reference TRBV9 and TRBJ1-6, is as follows: DSGVTQTPKHLITATGQRVTLRCSPRSGDLSVYWYQQSLDQGLQFLIQYYNGEERAKGNILERFSAQQFPDLHSELNLSSLELGDSALYFCASSATGTGNSPLHFGNGTRLTVT.

The chain couples TRBV7-9 to TRBJ1-6; 11 bases are shared with TRBD1. Trimming removed 1 base from V and 10 bases from J; junction bases left unmatched: 9. Germline V gives CDR1 SEHNR, CDR2 FQNEAQ (reference sequence). The CDR3 extends over 17 amino acids. Written as DNA, the CDR3 is TGTGCCAGCAGCTTAGATACCGGGACAGGGGGGAGCTCACCCCTCCACTTT. Residues: CASSLDTGTGGSSPLHF.

Only one count was recorded for this clone. The rearrangement links TRBV19 to TRBJ1-6; D is undetermined. CDR1 is LNHDA, CDR2 SQIVND, per germline (reference sequence). This CDR3 has 14 residues. Trimming took off 5 bases at V and 7 bases at J, with 12 bases between the two ends. CDR3 nucleotide sequence: TGTGCCAGTAGTCTCCTCGGGGAAAATTCACCCCTCCACTTT. Its protein is CASSLLGENSPLHF.

The chain is built from TRBV4-1 and TRBJ2-7; 7 bases match TRBD1. J was trimmed by 3 bases and V by 4 bases; bases with no gene match: 9. The CDR3 extends over 15 amino acids. Germline V gene lookup returns CDR1 MGHRA and CDR2 YSYEKL. CDR3 protein: CASSRNRDSYYEQYF. CDR3 DNA sequence: TGCGCCAGCAGCCGGAACCGGGACAGCTACTACGAGCAGTACTTC.

The chain carries TRBV7-3 and TRBJ1-2; 7 bases match TRBD1. There are 15 residues in the CDR3. Per the germline V gene, CDR1 is SGHTA and CDR2 is FQGTGA. The V and J ends lost 2 bases and 8 bases, in that order; junction bases with no gene match: 11. CDR3 in amino acids: CASSLRGGMGEGYTF. The CDR3 DNA reads as TGTGCCAGCAGCTTACGAGGGGGCATGGGGGAAGGCTACACCTTC.

The chain couples TRBV29-1 to TRBJ2-3, with D possibly being TRBD2 (7 bases). Looked up from germline, CDR1 is SQVTM and CDR2 is ANQGSEA. CDR3 length: 14 residues. Trimming stripped 5 bases from V and 0 bases from J, with 12 bases between. The DNA for the CDR3 is TGCAGCGTTTTTGGGGGGGCTAGCACAGATACGCAGTATTTT. Protein: CSVFGGASTDTQYF.

J is TRBJ2-1 and V is TRBV9, with 12 nucleotides matching TRBD2. The junction had 17 bases not matched to a gene; V was cut back by 4 bases and J by 0 bases. The length of the CDR3 is 21 residues. CDR1 is SGDLS, CDR2 YYNGEE, per germline. CDR3 loop: CASSSLKRTSGVLSSYNEQFF. For the CDR3, the DNA is TGTGCCAGCAGCTCATTGAAGAGGACTAGCGGGGTCTTGAGCTCCTACAATGAGCAGTTCTTC.

The chain combines TRBV5-1 with TRBJ2-6; D uncertain. Per the germline V gene, CDR1 is SGHRS and CDR2 is YFSETQ. The CDR3 length is 15 residues. Trimming removed 2 bases from V and 0 bases from J, with 6 bases in between. The CDR3 sequence: CASSFSDSGANVLTF. The CDR3 bases are TGCGCCAGCAGCTTCAGTGACTCTGGGGCCAACGTCCTGACTTTC.